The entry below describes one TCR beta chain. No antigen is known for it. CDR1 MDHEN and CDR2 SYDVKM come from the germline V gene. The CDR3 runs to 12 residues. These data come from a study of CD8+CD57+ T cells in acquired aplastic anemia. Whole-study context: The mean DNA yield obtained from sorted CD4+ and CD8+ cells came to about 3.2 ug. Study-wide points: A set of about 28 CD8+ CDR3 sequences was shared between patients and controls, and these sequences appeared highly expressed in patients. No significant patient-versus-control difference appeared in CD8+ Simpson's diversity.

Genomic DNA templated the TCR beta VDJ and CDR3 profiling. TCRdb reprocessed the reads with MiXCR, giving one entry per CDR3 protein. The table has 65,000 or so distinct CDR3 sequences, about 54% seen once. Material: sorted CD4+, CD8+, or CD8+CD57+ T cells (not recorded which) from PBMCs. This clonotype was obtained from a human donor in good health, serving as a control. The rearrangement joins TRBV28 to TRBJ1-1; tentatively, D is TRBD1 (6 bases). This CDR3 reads CAIRSGGQRAFF. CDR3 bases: TGTGCTATAAGGTCGGGGGGGCAAAGAGCTTTCTTT.